This T cell receptor beta chain was profiled in a study of EBV T-cell therapy then PD-1 blockade in nasopharyngeal carcinoma. TCRdb keeps only in-frame clones here, not all; method: immunoSEQ multiplex PCR. This sample has roughly 16,000 clones; approximately 88% occur once, and the top ten carry roughly 27%. This CDR3 region has 14 residues. Germline CDR1 SGHDN, CDR2 FVKESK. V lost 5 bases to trimming and J lost 1 base, with 11 bases between them. Treatment denoted: AdE1-LMPpoly-expanded autologous EBV-specific T-cell therapy followed by anti-PD-1 nivolumab. In regard to this clone: Its antigen is not known.

J is TRBJ1-1 and V is TRBV14; D not certain. Sequenced here: CD8+ T cells from blood, sampled at day 0 from a patient whose treatment included autologous EBV-specific T cells and nivolumab. This TCR came from a middle-aged man with nasopharyngeal carcinoma. DNA of the CDR3: TGTGCCAGCAGCAAAGCGGTTGGGAACACTGAAGCTTTCTTT. Translation: CASSKAVGNTEAFF.